These 24 T cell receptor beta chains were sequenced from one sample in a study of T cell responses to AZD1222 COVID-19 vaccine. Method: immunoSEQ multiplex PCR; TCRdb's copy keeps in-frame clones and lacks some. The sample records about 110,000 clones, 87% being singletons. This specimen consisted of peripheral blood, obtained 28 days after the second AZD1222 dose. The receptors shown here come from an adult who received the AZD1222 COVID-19 vaccine.

This clone is a singleton in its sample. The CDR3 here is CASSLWGQGPKNTEAFF. The CDR3 nucleotides are TGTGCCAGCAGTTTATGGGGACAGGGGCCTAAGAACACTGAAGCTTTCTTT. The chain uses TRBV27 and TRBJ1-1; 10 bases map to TRBD1. The length of the CDR3 is 17 residues. CDR1 is MNHEY and CDR2 is SMNVEV in the germline V gene (reference sequence). The V and J ends lost 1 base and 1 base, in that order; junction bases with no gene match: 6.

The sample holds one count of this clone. This chain joins TRBV9 and TRBJ1-2; possible D gene TRBD1, 6 bases. Germline V lookup: CDR1 SGDLS, CDR2 YYNGEE. CDR3 length: 16 residues. Between the trimmed V and J ends, which lost 3 bases and 6 bases, there was a span of 21 bases. CDR3 in amino acids: CASSANRHRAKHGYTF. In nucleotides, the CDR3 is TGTGCCAGCAGCGCAAATAGGCACAGGGCAAAACATGGCTACACCTTC.

This chain links TRBV4-2 with TRBJ1-2; D not resolved. Looked up from germline, CDR1 is LGHNA and CDR2 is YNFKEQ. The length of the CDR3 is 12 residues. V lost 0 bases and J 9 bases, leaving 8 bases between the germline ends. This CDR3 is CASSQDWESYTF. DNA of the CDR3: TGTGCCAGCAGCCAAGACTGGGAGAGCTACACCTTC.

The rearrangement joins TRBV6-5 to TRBJ1-6; D perhaps matches TRBD1 (6 bases). Between the trimmed V and J ends, which lost 6 bases and 6 bases, there was a span of 15 bases. Germline CDR1 is MNHEY and CDR2 is SVGAGI. The length of the CDR3 is 15 residues. The chain's CDR3 is CASSLQGPFNSPLHF. Written as DNA, the CDR3 is TGTGCCAGCAGCCTACAGGGTCCGTTTAATTCACCCCTCCACTTT.

V and J are TRBV11-2 and TRBJ1-2, with D hard to call. This CDR3 spans 13 amino acids. V lost 7 bases, J lost 2 bases, and 11 bases lay in between. CDR1 is SGHAT and CDR2 is FQNNGV in the germline V gene. Here the CDR3 reads CASTQSPNYGYTF. Here the CDR3 DNA reads TGTGCCAGCACTCAATCCCCGAACTATGGCTACACCTTC.

The V call is TRBV3-1 (or the pseudogene TRBV3-2), the J call TRBJ2-3, with TRBD2 identical over 10 bases. The germline CDR1 and CDR2 sequences are LGHDT and YNNKEL (reference sequence). The V and J ends lost 3 bases and 5 bases, in that order; junction bases with no gene match: 8. CDR3 length equals 16 residues. CDR3 in amino acids: CASSHPSGRGVDTQYF. In DNA form, the CDR3 reads TGTGCCAGCAGCCACCCGAGCGGGAGGGGAGTAGATACGCAGTATTTT.

This clone was detected a few times. The chain joins TRBV4-3 to TRBJ1-2; no reliable D call. Germline loops: CDR1 LGHNA, CDR2 YSLEER. V was pared by 4 bases and J by 2 bases, with 11 bases between. The CDR3 totals 14 residues. The CDR3 spells CASSPRLTNYGYTF. In DNA, the CDR3 is TGCGCCAGCAGCCCTCGACTTACCAACTATGGCTACACCTTC.

The gene calls are TRBV19 and TRBJ1-6; D possibly corresponds to TRBD1 (5 bases). CDR3 length: 14 amino acids. The V and J ends lost 6 bases and 8 bases respectively, with 14 bases between them. Germline CDR1 is LNHDA and CDR2 is SQIVND (reference sequence). The CDR3 DNA is TGTGCCAGTAGCCCCGGGACGGCTGATTCACCCCTCCACTTT. As protein: CASSPGTADSPLHF.

Points on this clone: A read error may produce the germline difference seen at one junction end. J is TRBJ2-7 and V is TRBV7-3; D remains unclear. From germline, CDR1 is SGHTA and CDR2 FQGTGA. The CDR3 consists of 14 residues. The DNA of the CDR3 is TGTGCCAGCAGCTCGGACCCCCGCTCCCACGAGCAGTACTTC. Translation: CASSSDPRSHEQYF.

The V gene is TRBV7-2, the J gene TRBJ1-2, with TRBD1 identical over 12 bases. V dropped 2 bases and J dropped 8; count of bases not matched to a gene: 9. Per the germline V gene, CDR1 is SGHTA and CDR2 is FQGNSA. CDR3 length: 16 residues. CDR3 sequence: CASSLTPGQGARGYTF. The CDR3 nucleotides are TGTGCCAGCAGCTTAACCCCGGGACAGGGGGCGAGGGGCTACACCTTC. Together with reference TRBV7-2 and TRBJ1-2, the CDR3 gives the full variable domain: GAGVSQSPSNKVTEKGKDVELRCDPISGHTALYWYRQSLGQGLEFLIYFQGNSAPDKSGLPSDRFSAERTGGSVSTLTIQRTQQEDSAVYLCASSLTPGQGARGYTFGSGTRLTVV.

This clone was picked up one time. The chain links TRBV4-3 to TRBJ2-5; a possible D gene is TRBD1 (6 bases). Trimming removed 0 bases at V and 1 base at J, with 12 bases between. CDR3 length equals 16 residues. Germline V gene lookup returns CDR1 LGHNA and CDR2 YSLEER. In nucleotides, the CDR3 is TGCGCCAGCAGCCAAGAGGCAGGGGTTCTCCAAGAGACCCAGTACTTC. This gives the protein CASSQEAGVLQETQYF.

In this sample, this clone turned up a few times. V usage is TRBV2 and J usage is TRBJ1-2; D may be TRBD1 (5 bases). Trimming pared 4 bases from V and 2 bases from J, leaving 8 bases between. Germline lookup yields CDR1 SNHLY and CDR2 FYNNEI. The CDR3 consists of 13 residues. The CDR3 nucleotides are TGTGCCAGCAGTGCTGGACACAACTATGGCTACACCTTC. It translates to CASSAGHNYGYTF.

This clone was seen more than once but under ten times. The V gene is TRBV5-6, the J gene TRBJ2-6; D call uncertain. The length of the CDR3 is 15 residues. The V end lost 0 bases, the J end lost 0 bases, and 4 bases lay between the germline ends. Per germline, CDR1 SGHDT and CDR2 YYEEEE. Written as DNA, the CDR3 is TGTGCCAGCAGCTTGGGGCTCTCTGGGGCCAACGTCCTGACTTTC. This encodes CASSLGLSGANVLTF.

This chain joins TRBV10-3 and TRBJ1-1; 9 positions match TRBD1. The ends lost 6 bases at V and 5 bases at J; junction bases unmatched: 4. The germline gives CDR1 ENHRY, CDR2 SYGVKD. The CDR3 covers 13 residues. Here the CDR3 reads CAIRQGAQTEAFF. The CDR3 coding sequence is TGTGCCATCAGACAGGGGGCCCAGACTGAAGCTTTCTTT.

The chain has TRBV5-1 and TRBJ1-2, with D unclear. Trimming took off 5 bases at V and 3 bases at J, with 17 bases between the two ends. This CDR3 region has 15 residues. CDR1 and CDR2 (germline): SGHRS, YFSETQ. The CDR3 nucleotides are TGCGCCAGCAGAACTACGACGGGGAGGGACTATGGCTACACCTTC. This sequence encodes CASRTTTGRDYGYTF.

This rearrangement joins TRBV27 to TRBJ2-7; 7 positions agree with TRBD1. This CDR3 has 13 residues. The germline gives CDR1 MNHEY, CDR2 SMNVEV (reference sequence). Trimming cost V 3 bases and J 4 bases; bases outside gene matches: 3. CDR3 in DNA: TGTGCCAGCAGTTTCCTGGGACAGTACGAGCAGTACTTC. This gives the protein CASSFLGQYEQYF.

This clone showed up just once. The chain links TRBV6-5 to TRBJ2-7; the D is unclear. This CDR3 comprises 15 residues. Germline V CDR1 and CDR2: MNHEY, SVGAGI. V lost 4 bases, J lost 2 bases, and 15 bases lay in between. CDR3 sequence: CASSSLYPSTYEQYF. The DNA for the CDR3 is TGTGCCAGCAGTTCTTTGTACCCATCGACCTACGAGCAGTACTTC.

The chain employs TRBV14 and TRBJ1-4, with 8 bases aligning to TRBD1. The length of the CDR3 is 12 residues. CDR1 is SGHDN and CDR2 is FVKESK in the germline V gene. With 4 bases clipped from V and 11 bases from J, the junction kept 3 bases outside the gene matches. CDR3 bases: TGTGCCAGCAGCCCGGACAGGGCGAAACTGTTTTTT. As protein: CASSPDRAKLFF. The whole variable domain, remainder taken from reference TRBV14 and TRBJ1-4, is EAGVTQFPSHSVIEKGQTVTLRCDPISGHDNLYWYRRVMGKEIKFLLHFVKESKQDESGMPNNRFLAERTGGTYSTLKVQPAELEDSGVYFCASSPDRAKLFFGSGTQLSVL.

The genes are TRBV9 and TRBJ2-2; 8 nucleotides match TRBD2. V shed 1 base, J shed 8 bases, and the junction held 10 bases outside the gene matches. CDR3 length equals 16 residues. Germline assignment: CDR1 SGDLS and CDR2 YYNGEE. CDR3 coding DNA: TGTGCCAGCAGCGTATTTAAACTAGCGGCGTCGGGGGAGCTGTTTTTT. This gives the protein CASSVFKLAASGELFF.

The chain employs TRBV6-1 and TRBJ1-3, with unresolved D. The CDR3 is made up of 12 amino acids. From germline, CDR1 is MNHNS and CDR2 SASEGT. The germline V and J ends were trimmed by 3 bases and 4 bases, with 4 bases remaining between them. The chain's CDR3 is CASSESGNTIYF. The CDR3 nucleotides are TGTGCCAGCAGTGAGAGCGGAAACACCATATATTTT.

Points on this clone: One end of the junction is discordant with germline, which a read error may explain. The chain joins TRBV12-5 to TRBJ2-2, with 10 bases identical to TRBD2. The CDR3 contains 18 residues. Per the germline V gene, CDR1 is LGHNT and CDR2 is FRNRAP. The CDR3 loop is CASGLGLAPSRDTGELFF. In nucleotides, the CDR3 is TGTGCTAGTGGGTTGGGACTAGCGCCGAGTCGGGACACCGGGGAGCTGTTTTTT.

The rearrangement uses TRBV7-3 and TRBJ2-3; 9 bases match TRBD2. This CDR3 is 15 amino acids long. Germline CDR1 SGHTA, CDR2 FQGTGA. Trimming took 9 bases from V and 4 from J; bases not matched to a gene: 11. Written as DNA, the CDR3 is TGTGCCAGTTCACCTAGCGGGAACGGGGCAGATACGCAGTATTTT. This sequence encodes CASSPSGNGADTQYF.

The chain uses TRBV2 and TRBJ1-3; 10 bases agree with TRBD1. Germline-derived CDR1 and CDR2 are SNHLY and FYNNEI. The V segment lost 6 bases and the J segment 4 bases; nucleotides outside the gene matches: 3. The CDR3 spans 14 residues. CDR3 DNA sequence: TGTGCCAGCAGGAAGGACAGGGGGGGAAACACCATATATTTT. It codes for CASRKDRGGNTIYF.

Written as DNA, the CDR3 is TGTGCCAGCAGCTCGTCCAAACCGCCTCAGCCCCAGCATTTT. Translated: CASSSSKPPQPQHF. The genes are TRBV7-9 and TRBJ1-5, with D unclear. The V gene lost 4 bases and the J gene lost 6 bases, with 13 bases spanning the gap. The germline gives CDR1 SEHNR, CDR2 FQNEAQ (reference sequence). This CDR3 spans 14 amino acids.